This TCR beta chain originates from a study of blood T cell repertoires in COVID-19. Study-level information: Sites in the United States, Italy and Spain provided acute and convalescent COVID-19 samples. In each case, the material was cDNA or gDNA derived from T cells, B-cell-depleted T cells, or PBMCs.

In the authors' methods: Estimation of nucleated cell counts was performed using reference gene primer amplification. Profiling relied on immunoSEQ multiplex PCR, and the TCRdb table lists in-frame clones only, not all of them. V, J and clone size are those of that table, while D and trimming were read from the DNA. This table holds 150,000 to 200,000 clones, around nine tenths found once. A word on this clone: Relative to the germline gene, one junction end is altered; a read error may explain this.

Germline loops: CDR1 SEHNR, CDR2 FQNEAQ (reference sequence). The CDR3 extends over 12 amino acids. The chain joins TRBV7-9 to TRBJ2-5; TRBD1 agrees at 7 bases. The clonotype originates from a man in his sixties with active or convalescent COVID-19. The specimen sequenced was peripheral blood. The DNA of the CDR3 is TGTGCCAGCAGCTTAGTGGAGACAGGGATCCACTTC. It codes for CASSLVETGIHF.